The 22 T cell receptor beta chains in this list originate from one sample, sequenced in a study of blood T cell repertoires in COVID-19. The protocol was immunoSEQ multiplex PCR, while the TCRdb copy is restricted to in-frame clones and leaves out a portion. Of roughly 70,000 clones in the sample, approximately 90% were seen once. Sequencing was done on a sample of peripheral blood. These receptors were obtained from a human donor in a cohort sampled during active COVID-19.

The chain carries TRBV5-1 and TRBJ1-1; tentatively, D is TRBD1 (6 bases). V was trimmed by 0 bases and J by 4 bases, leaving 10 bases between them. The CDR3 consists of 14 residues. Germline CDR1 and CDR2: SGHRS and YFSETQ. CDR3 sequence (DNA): TGCGCCAGCAGCTTGGCAGGGGTTAGCACTGAAGCTTTCTTT. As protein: CASSLAGVSTEAFF.

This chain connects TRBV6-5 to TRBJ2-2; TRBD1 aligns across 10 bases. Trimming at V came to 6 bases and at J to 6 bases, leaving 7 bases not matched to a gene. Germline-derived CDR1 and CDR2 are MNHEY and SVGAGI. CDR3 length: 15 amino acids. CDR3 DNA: TGTGCCAGCAGGCCGGGACAGGGGATGGCCGGGGAGCTGTTTTTT. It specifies CASRPGQGMAGELFF.

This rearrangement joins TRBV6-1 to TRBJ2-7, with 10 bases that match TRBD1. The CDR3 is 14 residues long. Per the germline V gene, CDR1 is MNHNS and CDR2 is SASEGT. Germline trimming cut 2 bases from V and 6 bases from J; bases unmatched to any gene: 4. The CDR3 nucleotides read TGTGCCAGCAGTGAAACCGGGACAGGGGCCGAGCAGTACGTC. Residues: CASSETGTGAEQYV.

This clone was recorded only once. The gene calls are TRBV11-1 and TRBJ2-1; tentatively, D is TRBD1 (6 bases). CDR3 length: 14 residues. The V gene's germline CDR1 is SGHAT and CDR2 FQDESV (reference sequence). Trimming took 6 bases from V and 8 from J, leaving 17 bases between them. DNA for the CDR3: TGTGCCAGCAGAAAGGGGACACTGGAGGATGAGCAGTTCTTC. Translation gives CASRKGTLEDEQFF.

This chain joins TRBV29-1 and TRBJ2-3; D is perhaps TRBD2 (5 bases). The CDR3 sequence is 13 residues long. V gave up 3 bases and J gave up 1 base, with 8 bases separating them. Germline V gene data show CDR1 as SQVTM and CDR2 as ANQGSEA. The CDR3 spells CSVDGIGTDTQYF. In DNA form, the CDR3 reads TGCAGCGTTGACGGGATAGGCACAGATACGCAGTATTTT.

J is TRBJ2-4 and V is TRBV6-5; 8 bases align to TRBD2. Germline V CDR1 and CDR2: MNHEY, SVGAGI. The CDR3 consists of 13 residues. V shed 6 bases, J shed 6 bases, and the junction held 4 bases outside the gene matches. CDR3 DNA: TGTGCCAGCAGCCTCGCGGGGGGAAACATTCAGTACTTC. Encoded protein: CASSLAGGNIQYF.

CDR3 amino acids: CASSQVRQGPYGYTF. CDR3 in DNA: TGCGCCAGCAGCCAAGTCCGACAGGGGCCCTATGGCTACACCTTC. The chain uses TRBV4-1 and TRBJ1-2, with 8 positions matching TRBD1. V lost 1 base, J lost 4 bases, and 5 bases stayed unmatched. From germline, CDR1 is MGHRA and CDR2 YSYEKL. The length of the CDR3 is 15 residues.

The CDR3 nucleotides are TGTGCCAGCAAGGGACAGGGCCCAGGTCTGGGTGGCTACACCTTC. Translated: CASKGQGPGLGGYTF. The chain links TRBV6-5 to TRBJ1-2; TRBD1 matches at 9 bases. The junction had 13 bases not matched to a gene; V was cut back by 7 bases and J by 7 bases. CDR3 length: 15 amino acids. CDR1 MNHEY and CDR2 SVGAGI come from the germline V gene.

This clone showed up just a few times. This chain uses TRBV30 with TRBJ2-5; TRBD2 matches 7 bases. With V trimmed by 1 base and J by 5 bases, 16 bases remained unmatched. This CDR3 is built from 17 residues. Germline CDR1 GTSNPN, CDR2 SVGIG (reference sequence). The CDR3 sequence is CAWSGEGPLTSRETQYF. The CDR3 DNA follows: TGTGCCTGGAGTGGGGAGGGCCCCCTCACCTCCCGGGAGACCCAGTACTTC.

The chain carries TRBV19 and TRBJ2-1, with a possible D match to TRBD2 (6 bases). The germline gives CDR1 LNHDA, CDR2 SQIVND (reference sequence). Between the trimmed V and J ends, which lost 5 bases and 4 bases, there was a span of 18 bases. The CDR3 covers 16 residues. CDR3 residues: CASSGASATAYNEQFF. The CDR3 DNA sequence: TGTGCCAGTAGTGGGGCTAGCGCGACCGCTTACAATGAGCAGTTCTTC.

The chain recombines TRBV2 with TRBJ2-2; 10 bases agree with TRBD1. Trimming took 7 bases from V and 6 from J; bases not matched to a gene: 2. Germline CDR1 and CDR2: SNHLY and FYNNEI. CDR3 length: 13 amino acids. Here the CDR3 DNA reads TGTGCCAGCACCGGACAGGGGGCCGGGGAGCTGTTTTTT. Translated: CASTGQGAGELFF.

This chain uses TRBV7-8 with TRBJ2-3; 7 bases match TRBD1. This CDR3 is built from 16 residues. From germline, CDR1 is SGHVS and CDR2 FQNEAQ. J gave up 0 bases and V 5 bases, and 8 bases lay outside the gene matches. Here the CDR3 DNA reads TGTGCCAGCAGCCCCCGGACAGGTTCTAGCACAGATACGCAGTATTTT. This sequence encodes CASSPRTGSSTDTQYF.

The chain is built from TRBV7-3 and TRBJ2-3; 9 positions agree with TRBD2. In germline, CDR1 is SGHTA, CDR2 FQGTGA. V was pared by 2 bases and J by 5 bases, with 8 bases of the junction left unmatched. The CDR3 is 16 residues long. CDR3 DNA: TGTGCCAGCAGCTTAGGAGCGGGAGGAGGGAAAGATACGCAGTATTTT. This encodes CASSLGAGGGKDTQYF.

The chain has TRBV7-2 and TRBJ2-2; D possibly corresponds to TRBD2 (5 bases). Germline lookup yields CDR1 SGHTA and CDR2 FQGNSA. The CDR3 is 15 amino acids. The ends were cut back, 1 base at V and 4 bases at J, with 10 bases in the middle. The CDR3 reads CASSLDGGSTGELFF. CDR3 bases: TGTGCCAGCAGCTTAGACGGCGGGTCCACCGGGGAGCTGTTTTTT.

CDR3 DNA sequence: TGCGCCAGCAGCTTGGACAGGGTGGGGAATGAGCAGTTCTTC. Its protein is CASSLDRVGNEQFF. The chain joins TRBV5-1 to TRBJ2-1, with D tentatively TRBD1 (6 bases). The CDR3 sequence is 14 residues long. With 0 bases removed from V and 7 bases from J, the gap between germline ends came to 11 bases. Germline V lookup: CDR1 SGHRS, CDR2 YFSETQ.

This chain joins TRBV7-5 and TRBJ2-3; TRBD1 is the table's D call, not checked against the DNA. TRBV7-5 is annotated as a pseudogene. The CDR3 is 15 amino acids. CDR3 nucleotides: TGTGTCAGAAGCTGGACAGGGGGCGCGACAGATACGCAGTATTTT. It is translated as CVRSWTGGATDTQYF.

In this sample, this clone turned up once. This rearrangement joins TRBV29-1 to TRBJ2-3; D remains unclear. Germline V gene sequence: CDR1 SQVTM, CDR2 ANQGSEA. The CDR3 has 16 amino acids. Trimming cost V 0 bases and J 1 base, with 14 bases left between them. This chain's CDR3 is CSVEDSQVPGTDTQYF. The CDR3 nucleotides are TGCAGCGTTGAAGATTCTCAGGTTCCGGGCACAGATACGCAGTATTTT.

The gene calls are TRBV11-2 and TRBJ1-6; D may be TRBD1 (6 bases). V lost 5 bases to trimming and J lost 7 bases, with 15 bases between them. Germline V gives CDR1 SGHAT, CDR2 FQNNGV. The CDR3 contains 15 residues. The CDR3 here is CASSPKGVKNSPLHF. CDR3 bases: TGTGCCAGCAGCCCGAAGGGGGTCAAAAATTCACCCCTCCACTTT.

This CDR3 is CASSQGPQNEKLFF. The CDR3 coding sequence is TGTGCCAGCAGCCAGGGGCCACAAAATGAAAAACTGTTTTTT. The chain uses TRBV3-1 (or the pseudogene TRBV3-2) and TRBJ1-4, with a tentative D call TRBD1 (5 bases). The CDR3 has 14 residues. The V end lost 3 bases, the J end lost 5 bases, and 10 bases lay between the germline ends. Germline V lookup: CDR1 LGHDT, CDR2 YNNKEL (reference sequence).

CDR3 sequence reads: CASSDFGQKQYF. In DNA form, the CDR3 reads TGTGCCAGCAGTGATTTTGGGCAGAAGCAGTACTTC. The J gene is TRBJ2-7, the V gene TRBV6-1; D remains unclear. There are 12 residues in the CDR3. CDR1 MNHNS and CDR2 SASEGT come from the germline V gene. V was pared by 3 bases and J by 8 bases, with 11 bases between.

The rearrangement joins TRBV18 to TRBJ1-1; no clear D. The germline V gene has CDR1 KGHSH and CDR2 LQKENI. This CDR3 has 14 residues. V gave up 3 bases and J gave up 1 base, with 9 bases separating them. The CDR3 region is CASSPSLKNTEAFF. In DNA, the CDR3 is TGTGCCAGCTCACCGTCACTAAAGAACACTGAAGCTTTCTTT. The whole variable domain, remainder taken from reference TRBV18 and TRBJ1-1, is NAGVMQNPRHLVRRRGQEARLRCSPMKGHSHVYWYRQLPEEGLKFMVYLQKENIIDESGMPKERFSAEFPKEGPSILRIQQVVRGDSAAYFCASSPSLKNTEAFFGQGTRLTVV.

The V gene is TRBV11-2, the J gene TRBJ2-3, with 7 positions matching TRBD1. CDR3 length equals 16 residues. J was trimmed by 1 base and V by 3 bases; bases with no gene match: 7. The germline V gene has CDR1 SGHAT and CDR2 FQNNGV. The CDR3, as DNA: TGTGCCAGCAGCTTGTTACCAGGGGGAGGCACAGATACGCAGTATTTT. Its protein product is CASSLLPGGGTDTQYF.